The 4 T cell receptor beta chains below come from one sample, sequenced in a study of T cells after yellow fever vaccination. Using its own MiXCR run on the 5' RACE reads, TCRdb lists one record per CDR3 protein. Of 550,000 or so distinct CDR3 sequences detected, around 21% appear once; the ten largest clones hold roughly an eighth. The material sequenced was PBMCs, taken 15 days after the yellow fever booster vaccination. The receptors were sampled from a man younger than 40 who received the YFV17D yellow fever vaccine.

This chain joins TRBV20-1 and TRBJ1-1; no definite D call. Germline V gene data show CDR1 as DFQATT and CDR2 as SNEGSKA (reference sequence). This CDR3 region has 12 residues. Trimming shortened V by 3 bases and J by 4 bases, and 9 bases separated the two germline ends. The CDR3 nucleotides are TGCAGTGCTAGGGGGAGGTCCACTGAAGCTTTCTTT. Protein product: CSARGRSTEAFF.

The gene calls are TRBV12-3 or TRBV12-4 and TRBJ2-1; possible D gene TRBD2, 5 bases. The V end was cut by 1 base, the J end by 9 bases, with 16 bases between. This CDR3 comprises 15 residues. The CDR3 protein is CASSLGASQEGEQFF. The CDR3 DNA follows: TGTGCCAGCAGTTTAGGGGCTAGCCAAGAGGGTGAGCAGTTCTTC.

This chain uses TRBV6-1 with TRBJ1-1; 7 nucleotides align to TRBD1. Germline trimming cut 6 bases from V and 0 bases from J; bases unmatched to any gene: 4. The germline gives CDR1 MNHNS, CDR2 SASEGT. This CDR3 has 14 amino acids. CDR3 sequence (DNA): TGTGCCAGCAGGAGGACAGGACTGAACACTGAAGCTTTCTTT. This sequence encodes CASRRTGLNTEAFF.

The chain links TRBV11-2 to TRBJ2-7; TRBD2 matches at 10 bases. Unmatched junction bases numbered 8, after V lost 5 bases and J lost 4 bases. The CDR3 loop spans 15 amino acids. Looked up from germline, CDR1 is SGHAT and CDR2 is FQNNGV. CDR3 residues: CASSRGLAAVYEQYF. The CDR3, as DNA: TGTGCCAGCAGCCGTGGACTAGCGGCCGTGTACGAGCAGTACTTC.